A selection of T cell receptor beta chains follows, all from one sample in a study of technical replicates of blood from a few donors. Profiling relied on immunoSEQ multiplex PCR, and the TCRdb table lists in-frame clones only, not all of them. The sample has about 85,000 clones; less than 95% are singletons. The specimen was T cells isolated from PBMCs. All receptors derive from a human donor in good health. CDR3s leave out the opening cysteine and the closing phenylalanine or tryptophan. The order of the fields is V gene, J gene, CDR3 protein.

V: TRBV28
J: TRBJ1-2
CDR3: ASSPIRGLKDGYT

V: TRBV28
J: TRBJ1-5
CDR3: ASTEGMGLGQPQH

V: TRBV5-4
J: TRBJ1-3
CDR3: ASSPRGAGNTIY

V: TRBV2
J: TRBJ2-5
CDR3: ASSVLSKEVGQETQY

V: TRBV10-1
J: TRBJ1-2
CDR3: ASLRDGGRARKVLPNYGYT

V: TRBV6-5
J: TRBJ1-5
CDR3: ASSYPSGLGPQH

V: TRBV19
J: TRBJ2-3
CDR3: ASSIAFAFTDTQY

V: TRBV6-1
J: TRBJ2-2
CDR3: ATRTGTNTGELF

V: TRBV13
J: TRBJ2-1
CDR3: ASSFTLARSYNEQF

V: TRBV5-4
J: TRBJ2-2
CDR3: ASSLRRWEGELF

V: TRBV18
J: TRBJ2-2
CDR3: ASSQVAGMNTGELF

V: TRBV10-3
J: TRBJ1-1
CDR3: AISITGKSTEAF

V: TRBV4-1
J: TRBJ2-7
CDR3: ASSRQTRQGVVLQY

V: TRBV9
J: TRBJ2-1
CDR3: ASTAGVTNEQF

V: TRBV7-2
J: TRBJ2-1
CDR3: ASSLHLAGTPGEQF

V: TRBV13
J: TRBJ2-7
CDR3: ASSLLGSYSGRETYEQY

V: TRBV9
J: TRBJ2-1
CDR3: ASSVALTSYNEQF

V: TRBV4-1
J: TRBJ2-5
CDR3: ASSQESAGIETQY

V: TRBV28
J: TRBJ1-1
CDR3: ASSPTTLGTEAF

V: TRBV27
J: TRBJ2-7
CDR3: ASSLGGLYEQY

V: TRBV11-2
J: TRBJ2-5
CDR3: ASSLDAYQETQY

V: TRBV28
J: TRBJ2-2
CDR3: ASSFSTNTGELF

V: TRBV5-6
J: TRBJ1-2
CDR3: ASSPPTGGYGYT

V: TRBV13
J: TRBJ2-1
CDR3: ASSWAGQNNEQF

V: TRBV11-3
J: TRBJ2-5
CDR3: ASSLSDYQETQY

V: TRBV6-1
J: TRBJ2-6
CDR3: ASSLQGAGANVLT

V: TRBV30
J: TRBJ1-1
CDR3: AWSTPSGMRTEAF

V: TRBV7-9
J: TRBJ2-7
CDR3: ASTFPGQGAPDEQY

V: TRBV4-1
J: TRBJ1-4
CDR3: ASSQVPQGWANEKLF

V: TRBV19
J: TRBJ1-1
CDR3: ASSRPQGLNTEAF

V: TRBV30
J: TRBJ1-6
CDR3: AWSLGQGGSPLH

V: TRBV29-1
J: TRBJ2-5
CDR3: SVRDLKQETQY

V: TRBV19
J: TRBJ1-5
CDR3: ASSPLGQGVWNQPQH

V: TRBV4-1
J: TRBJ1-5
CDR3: ASSLPRTGENQPQH

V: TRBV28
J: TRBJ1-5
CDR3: ASNLGPGRSLNQPQH

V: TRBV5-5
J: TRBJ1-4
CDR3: ASSLATSATNEKLF

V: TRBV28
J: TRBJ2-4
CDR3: ASSLAGGNKNIQY

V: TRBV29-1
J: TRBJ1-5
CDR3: SVGEGDNQPQH

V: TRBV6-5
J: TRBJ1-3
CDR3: ASSYVSSGNTIY

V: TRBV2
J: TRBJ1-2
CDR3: ASSEDFRGDYGYT

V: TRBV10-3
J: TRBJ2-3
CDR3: AISEFQAPTDTQY

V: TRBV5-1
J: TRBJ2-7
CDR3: ASSIAFSYEQY

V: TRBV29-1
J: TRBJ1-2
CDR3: SAQGTTGDGYT

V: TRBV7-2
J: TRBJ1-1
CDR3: ASSSWTGMNTEAF

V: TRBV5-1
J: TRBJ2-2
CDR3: ASSLVAGTHTGELF

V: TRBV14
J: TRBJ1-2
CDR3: ASSQGTWWGYT

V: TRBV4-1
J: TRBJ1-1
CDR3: ASSQDLLTGGGTEAF

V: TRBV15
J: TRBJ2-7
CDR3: ATSREASGGPYEQY

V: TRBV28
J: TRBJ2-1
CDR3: ASSLFGGNEQF

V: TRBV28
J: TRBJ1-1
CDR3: ASSSPAGGNTEAF

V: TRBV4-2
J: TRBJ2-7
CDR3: ASSQDAGRPYEQY

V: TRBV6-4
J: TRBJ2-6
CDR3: ASSDSSRSGANVLT

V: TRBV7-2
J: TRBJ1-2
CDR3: ASKKGAQVYGYT

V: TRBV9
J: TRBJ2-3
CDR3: ASSVAPLAGGLDTQY

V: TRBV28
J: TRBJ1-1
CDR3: ASRPGTAINTEAF

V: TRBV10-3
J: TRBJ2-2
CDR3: AISFTSGSSTGELF

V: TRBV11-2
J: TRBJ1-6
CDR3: ASRFPLGGINSPLH

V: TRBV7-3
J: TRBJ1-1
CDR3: ASSSRTGGLTEAF

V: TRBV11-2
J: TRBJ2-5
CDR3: ASSLKDRAKETQY